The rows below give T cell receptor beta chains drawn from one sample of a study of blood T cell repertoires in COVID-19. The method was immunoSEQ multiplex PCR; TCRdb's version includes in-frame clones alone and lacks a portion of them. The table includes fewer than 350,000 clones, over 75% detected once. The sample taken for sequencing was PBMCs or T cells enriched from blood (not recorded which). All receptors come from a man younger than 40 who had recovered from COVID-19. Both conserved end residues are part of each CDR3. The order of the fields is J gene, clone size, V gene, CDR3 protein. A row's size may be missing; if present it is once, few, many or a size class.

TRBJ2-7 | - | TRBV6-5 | CASSRLGTGEYEQYF
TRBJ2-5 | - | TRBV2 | CASSGRTSITETQYF
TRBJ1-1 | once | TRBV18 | CASSGQGGRAFF
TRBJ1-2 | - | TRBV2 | CASRYPRGPYGYTF
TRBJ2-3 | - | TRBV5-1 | CASSFAGHTDTQYF
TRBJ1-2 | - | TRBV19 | CASKTGDRGGYGYTF
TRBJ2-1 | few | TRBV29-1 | CSVVPVSHNEQFF
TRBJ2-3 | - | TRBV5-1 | CASSLRQGKDTQYF
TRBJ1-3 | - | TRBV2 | CASSLSTGSTIYF
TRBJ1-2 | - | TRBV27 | CASSLIGLAGYGYTF
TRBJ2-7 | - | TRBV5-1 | CASSLLAGYEQYF
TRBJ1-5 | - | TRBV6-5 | CASRRLEINQPQHF
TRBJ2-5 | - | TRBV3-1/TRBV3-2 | CASSQAGGGKTQYF
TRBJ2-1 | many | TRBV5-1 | CASSGKGGATSYNEQFF
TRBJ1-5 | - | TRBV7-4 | CASSLGRGGGQPQHF
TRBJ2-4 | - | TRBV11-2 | CASSPFKAGVRNIQYF
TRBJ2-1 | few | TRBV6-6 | CASSRGGGAMASYNEQFF
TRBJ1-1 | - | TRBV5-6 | CASSLAAWAEAFF
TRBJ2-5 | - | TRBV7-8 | CASSLKSWELQETQYF
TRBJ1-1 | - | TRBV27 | CASSFVQMNTEAFF
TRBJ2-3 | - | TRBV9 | CASSPPARDTDTQYF
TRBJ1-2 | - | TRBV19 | CASSVTTATNYGYTF
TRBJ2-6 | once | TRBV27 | CASRLGTGILSGANVLTF
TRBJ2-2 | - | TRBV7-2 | CASSLGSHTGELFF
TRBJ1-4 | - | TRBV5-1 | CASSLGQGHEKLFF
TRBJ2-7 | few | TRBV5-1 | CASSLFAGDDEQYF
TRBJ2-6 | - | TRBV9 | CASSVDWAPSGANVLTF
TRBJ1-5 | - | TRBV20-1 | CSASRGGGGNQPQHF
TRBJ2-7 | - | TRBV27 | CASSFLAGGYEQYF
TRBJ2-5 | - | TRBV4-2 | CASSPPTSGGTQETQYF
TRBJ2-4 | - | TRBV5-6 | CASSEWIGDIAKNIQYF
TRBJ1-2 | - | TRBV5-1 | CASSLDNRETNGYTF
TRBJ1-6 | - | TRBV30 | CAWRTGVNSYNSPLHF
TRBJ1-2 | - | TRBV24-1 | CATSDSGTGSRYGYTF
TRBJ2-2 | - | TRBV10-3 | CASSRILAGVVTGELFF